The following is a TCR beta chain sequence with its context. Assay: immunoSEQ multiplex PCR; the TCRdb copy retains only in-frame clones and omits some. The table records 2 million to 3 million clones, approximately 93% of them present only once. The V gene lost 3 bases and the J gene lost 6 bases, with 12 bases spanning the gap. This CDR3 is 14 amino acids long. CDR1 and CDR2 (germline): MDHEN, SYDVKM. The sample originates from a study of shared clonotypes between healthy human individuals. The rearrangement links TRBV28 to TRBJ1-5, with D tentatively TRBD1 (5 bases). This clonotype was obtained from a man between 18 and 29 years old in good health. Some clones in this sample may be carry-over from other donors' samples. Sequencing was carried out using naive CD4+ T cells from PBMCs. Subset specified: CD45RA+ positively selected. The CDR3 loop reads CASSLRGSGQPQHF. The CDR3 nucleotides are TGTGCCAGCAGTTTGAGGGGTAGCGGTCAGCCCCAGCATTTT.